The sequence of this T cell receptor (beta chain) was determined in a study of control samples from healthy donors and cancer patients. Repertoires were generated with immunoSEQ multiplex PCR, while TCRdb's copy carries only in-frame clones and drops some. The top ten hold over 2.5% of the sample, which has 120,000 or so clones, around 87% seen once. The CDR3 totals 15 residues. The germline CDR1 and CDR2 sequences are KGHSH and LQKENI. V gave up 0 bases and J gave up 6 bases, with 14 bases separating them. Sequencing input: blood. The chain recombines TRBV18 with TRBJ1-1; D gene ambiguous. This receptor was identified in a man aged 60 to 75 in good health. The CDR3 sequence: CASSPPVGRGAEAFF. For the CDR3, the DNA is TGTGCCAGCTCACCACCGGTCGGCCGAGGCGCTGAAGCTTTCTTT.